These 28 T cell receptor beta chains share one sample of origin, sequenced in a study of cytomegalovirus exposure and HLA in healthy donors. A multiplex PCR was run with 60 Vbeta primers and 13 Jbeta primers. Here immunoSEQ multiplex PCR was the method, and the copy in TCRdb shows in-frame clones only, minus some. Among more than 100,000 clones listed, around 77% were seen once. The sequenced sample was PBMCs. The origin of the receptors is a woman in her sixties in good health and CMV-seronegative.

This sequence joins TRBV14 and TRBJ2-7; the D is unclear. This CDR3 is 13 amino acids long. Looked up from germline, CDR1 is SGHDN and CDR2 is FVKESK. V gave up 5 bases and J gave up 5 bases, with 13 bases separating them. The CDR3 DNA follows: TGTGCCAGCAGCTTCCAGACTGGTGACGAGCAGTACTTC. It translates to CASSFQTGDEQYF.

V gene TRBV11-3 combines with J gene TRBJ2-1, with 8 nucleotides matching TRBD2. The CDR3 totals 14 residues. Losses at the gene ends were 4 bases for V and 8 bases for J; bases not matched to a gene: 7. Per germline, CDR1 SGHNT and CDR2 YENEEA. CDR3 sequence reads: CASSSGGGAYEQFF. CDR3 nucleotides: TGTGCCAGCAGCTCCGGGGGGGGCGCTTATGAGCAGTTCTTC.

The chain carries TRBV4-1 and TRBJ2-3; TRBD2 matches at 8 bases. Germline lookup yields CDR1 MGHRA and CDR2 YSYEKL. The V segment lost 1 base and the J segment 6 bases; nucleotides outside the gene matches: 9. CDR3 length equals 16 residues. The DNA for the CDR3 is TGCGCCAGCAGCCAAGGAGCGGGGGCCCCCCCGGATACGCAGTATTTT. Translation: CASSQGAGAPPDTQYF.

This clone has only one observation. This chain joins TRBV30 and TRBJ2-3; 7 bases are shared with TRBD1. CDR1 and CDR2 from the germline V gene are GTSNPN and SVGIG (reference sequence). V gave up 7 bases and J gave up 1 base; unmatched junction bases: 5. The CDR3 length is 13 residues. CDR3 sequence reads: CASRQGRTDTQYF. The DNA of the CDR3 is TGTGCCTCCCGACAGGGACGCACAGATACGCAGTATTTT.

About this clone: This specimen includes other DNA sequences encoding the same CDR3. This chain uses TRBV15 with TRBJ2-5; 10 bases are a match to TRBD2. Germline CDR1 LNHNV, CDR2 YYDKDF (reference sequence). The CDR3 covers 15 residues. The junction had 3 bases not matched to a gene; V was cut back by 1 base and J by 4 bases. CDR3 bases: TGTGCCACCAGCAGAGCTAGCGGGGGCCGAGAGACCCAGTACTTC. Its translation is CATSRASGGRETQYF.

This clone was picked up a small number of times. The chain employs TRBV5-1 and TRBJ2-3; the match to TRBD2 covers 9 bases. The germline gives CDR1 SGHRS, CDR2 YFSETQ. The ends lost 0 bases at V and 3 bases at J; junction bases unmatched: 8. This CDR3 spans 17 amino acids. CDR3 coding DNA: TGCGCCAGCAGCTTGGCAGATAGCGGGAGAGTGACAGATACGCAGTATTTT. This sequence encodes CASSLADSGRVTDTQYF.

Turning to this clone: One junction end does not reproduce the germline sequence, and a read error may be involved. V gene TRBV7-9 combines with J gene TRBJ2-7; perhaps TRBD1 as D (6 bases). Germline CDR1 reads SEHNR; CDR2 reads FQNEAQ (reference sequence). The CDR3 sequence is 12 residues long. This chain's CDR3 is CSSSRGPYEQYF. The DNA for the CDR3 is TGTTCCAGCAGCAGGGGCCCCTACGAGCAGTACTTC.

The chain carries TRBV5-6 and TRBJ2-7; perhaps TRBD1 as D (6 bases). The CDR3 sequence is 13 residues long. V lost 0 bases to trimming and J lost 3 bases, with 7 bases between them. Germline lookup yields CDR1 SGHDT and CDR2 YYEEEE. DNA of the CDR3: TGTGCCAGCAGCTTGGCCAGGGGCTACGAGCAGTACTTC. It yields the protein CASSLARGYEQYF. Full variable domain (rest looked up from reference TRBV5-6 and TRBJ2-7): DAGVTQSPTHLIKTRGQQVTLRCSPKSGHDTVSWYQQALGQGPQFIFQYYEEEERQRGNFPDRFSGHQFPNYSSELNVNALLLGDSALYLCASSLARGYEQYFGPGTRLTVT.

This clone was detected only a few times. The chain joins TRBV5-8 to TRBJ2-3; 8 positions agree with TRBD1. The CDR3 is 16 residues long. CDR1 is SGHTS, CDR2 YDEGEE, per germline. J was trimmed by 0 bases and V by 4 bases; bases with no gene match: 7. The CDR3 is CASSPDRGSSTDTQYF. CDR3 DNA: TGTGCCAGCAGCCCTGACAGGGGTTCTAGCACAGATACGCAGTATTTT. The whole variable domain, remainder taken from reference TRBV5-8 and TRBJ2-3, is EAGVTQSPTHLIKTRGQQATLRCSPISGHTSVYWYQQALGLGLQFLLWYDEGEERNRGNFPPRFSGRQFPNYSSELNVNALELEDSALYLCASSPDRGSSTDTQYFGPGTRLTVL.

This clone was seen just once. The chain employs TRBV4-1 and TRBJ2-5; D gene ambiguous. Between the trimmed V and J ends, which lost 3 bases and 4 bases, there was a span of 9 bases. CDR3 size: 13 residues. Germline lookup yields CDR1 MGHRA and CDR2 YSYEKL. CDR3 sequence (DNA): TGCGCCAGCAGCCAGGAAGGCGGAGAGACCCAGTACTTC. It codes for CASSQEGGETQYF.

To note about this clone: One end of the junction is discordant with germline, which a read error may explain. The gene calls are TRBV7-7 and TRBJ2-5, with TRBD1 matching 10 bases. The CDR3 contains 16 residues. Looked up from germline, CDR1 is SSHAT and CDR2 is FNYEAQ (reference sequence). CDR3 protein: CASSSTGQGPQETQYF. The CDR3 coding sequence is TGTGCTAGCAGCTCAACGGGACAGGGGCCCCAAGAGACCCAGTACTTC. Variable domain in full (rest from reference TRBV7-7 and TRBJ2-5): GAGVSQSPRYKVTKRGQDVTLRCDPISSHATLYWYQQALGQGPEFLTYFNYEAQPDKSGLPSDRFSAERPEGSISTLTIQRTEQRDSAMYRCASSSTGQGPQETQYFGPGTRLLVL.

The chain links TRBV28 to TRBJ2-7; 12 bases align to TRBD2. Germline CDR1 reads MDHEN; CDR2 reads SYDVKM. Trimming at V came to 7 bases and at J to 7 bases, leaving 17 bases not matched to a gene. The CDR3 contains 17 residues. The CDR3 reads CASKRGLAGPPENEQYF. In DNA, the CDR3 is TGTGCCAGCAAGCGGGGACTAGCGGGCCCACCCGAGAATGAGCAGTACTTC.

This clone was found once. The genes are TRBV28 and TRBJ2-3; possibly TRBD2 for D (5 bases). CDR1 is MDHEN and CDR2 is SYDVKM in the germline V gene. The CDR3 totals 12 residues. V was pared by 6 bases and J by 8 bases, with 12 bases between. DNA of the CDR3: TGTGCCAGCAGGAGGGAACGGGGTACGCAGTATTTT. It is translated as CASRRERGTQYF.

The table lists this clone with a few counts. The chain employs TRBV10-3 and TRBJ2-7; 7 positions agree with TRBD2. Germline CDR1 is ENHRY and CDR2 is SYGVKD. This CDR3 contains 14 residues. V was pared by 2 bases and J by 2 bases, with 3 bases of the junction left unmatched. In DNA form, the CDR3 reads TGTGCCATCAGTGAGGCTAGCGGCACCTACGAGCAGTACTTC. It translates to CAISEASGTYEQYF.

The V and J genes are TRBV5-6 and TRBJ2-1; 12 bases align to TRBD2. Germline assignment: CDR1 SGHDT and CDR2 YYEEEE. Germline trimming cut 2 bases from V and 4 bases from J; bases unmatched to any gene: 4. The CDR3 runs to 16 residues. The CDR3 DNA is TGTGCCAGCAGCTTTCTAGCGGGGGGGCTTTACAATGAGCAGTTCTTC. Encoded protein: CASSFLAGGLYNEQFF.

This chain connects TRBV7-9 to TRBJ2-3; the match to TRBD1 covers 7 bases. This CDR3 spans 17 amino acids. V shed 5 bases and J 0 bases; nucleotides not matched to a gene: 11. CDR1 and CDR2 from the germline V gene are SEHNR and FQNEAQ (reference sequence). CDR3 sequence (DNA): TGTGCCAGCAGCAGTTTCTTGGGACAGTCTAGCACAGATACGCAGTATTTT. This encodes CASSSFLGQSSTDTQYF.

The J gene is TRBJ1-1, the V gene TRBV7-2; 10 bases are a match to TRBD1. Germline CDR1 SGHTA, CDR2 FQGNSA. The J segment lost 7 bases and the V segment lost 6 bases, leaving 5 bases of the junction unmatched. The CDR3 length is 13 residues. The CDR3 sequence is CASRDRGTLEAFF. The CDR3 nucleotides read TGTGCCAGCAGGGACAGGGGGACCCTTGAAGCTTTCTTT.

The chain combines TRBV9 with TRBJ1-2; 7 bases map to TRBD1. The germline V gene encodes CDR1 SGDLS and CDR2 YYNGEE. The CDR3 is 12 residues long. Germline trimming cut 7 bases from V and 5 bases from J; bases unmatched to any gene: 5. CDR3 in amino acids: CASGQAGYGYTF. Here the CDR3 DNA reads TGTGCCAGCGGACAGGCCGGGTATGGCTACACCTTC.

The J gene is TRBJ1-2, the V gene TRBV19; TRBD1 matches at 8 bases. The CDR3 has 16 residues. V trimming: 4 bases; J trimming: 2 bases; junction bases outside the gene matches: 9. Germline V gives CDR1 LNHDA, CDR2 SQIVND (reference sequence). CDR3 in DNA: TGTGCCAGTAGTAGAAAAACCAGGGGGCTGAACTATGGCTACACCTTC. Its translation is CASSRKTRGLNYGYTF.

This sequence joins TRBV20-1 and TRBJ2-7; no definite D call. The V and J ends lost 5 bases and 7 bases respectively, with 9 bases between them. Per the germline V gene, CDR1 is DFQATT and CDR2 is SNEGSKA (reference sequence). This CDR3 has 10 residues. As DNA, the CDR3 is TGCAGTGCTCCTAAGAGGGAGCAGTACTTC. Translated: CSAPKREQYF.

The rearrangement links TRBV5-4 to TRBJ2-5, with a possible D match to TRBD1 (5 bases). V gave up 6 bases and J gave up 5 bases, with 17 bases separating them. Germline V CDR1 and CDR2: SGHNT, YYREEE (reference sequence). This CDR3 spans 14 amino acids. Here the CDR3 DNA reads TGTGCCAGCACCGATGGGAAGGGGCGGGAGACCCAGTACTTC. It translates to CASTDGKGRETQYF.

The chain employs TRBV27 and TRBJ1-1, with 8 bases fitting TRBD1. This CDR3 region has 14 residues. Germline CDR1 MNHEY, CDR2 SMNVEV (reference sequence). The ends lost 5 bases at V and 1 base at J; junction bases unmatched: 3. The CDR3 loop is CASSRGQENTEAFF. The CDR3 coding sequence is TGTGCCAGCAGTCGGGGACAGGAGAACACTGAAGCTTTCTTT.

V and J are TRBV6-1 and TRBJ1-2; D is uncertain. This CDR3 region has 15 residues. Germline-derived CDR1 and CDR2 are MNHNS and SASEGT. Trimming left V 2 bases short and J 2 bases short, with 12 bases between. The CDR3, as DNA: TGTGCCAGCAGTGAACGCGGCAGCAGCAACTATGGCTACACCTTC. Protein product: CASSERGSSNYGYTF.

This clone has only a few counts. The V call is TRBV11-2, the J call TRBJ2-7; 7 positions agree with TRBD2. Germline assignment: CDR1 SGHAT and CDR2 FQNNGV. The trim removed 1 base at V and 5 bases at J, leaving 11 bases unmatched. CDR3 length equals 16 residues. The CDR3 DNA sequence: TGTGCCAGCAGCTTAGGGGAGGCACTAGCGATCGACGAGCAGTACTTC. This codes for CASSLGEALAIDEQYF.

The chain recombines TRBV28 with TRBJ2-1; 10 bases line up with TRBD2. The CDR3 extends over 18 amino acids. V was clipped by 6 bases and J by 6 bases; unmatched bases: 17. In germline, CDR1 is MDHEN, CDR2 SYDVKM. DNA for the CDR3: TGTGCCAGCAGAAGCCGGGGACTAGCGAGACAAGAACCCAATGAGCAGTTCTTC. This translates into CASRSRGLARQEPNEQFF.

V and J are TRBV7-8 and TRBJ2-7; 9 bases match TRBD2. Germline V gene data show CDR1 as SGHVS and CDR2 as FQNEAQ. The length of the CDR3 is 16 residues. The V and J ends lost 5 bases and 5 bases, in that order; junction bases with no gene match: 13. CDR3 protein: CASSPRLAVGGNEQYF. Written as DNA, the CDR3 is TGTGCCAGCAGCCCGAGACTAGCGGTCGGGGGGAACGAGCAGTACTTC.

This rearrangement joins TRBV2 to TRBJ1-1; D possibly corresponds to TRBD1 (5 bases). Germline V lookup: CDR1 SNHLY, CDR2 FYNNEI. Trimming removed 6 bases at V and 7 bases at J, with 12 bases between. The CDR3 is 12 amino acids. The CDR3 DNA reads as TGTGCCAGCAGCCGGGGGGGGGTTGAAGCTTTCTTT. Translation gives CASSRGGVEAFF.

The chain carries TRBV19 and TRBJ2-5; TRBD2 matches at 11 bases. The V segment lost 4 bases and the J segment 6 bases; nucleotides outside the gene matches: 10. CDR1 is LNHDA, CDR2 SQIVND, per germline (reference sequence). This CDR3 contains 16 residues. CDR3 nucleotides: TGTGCCAGTAGTACCACCTCTAGCGGGGGGCGTAAGACCCAGTACTTC. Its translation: CASSTTSSGGRKTQYF.